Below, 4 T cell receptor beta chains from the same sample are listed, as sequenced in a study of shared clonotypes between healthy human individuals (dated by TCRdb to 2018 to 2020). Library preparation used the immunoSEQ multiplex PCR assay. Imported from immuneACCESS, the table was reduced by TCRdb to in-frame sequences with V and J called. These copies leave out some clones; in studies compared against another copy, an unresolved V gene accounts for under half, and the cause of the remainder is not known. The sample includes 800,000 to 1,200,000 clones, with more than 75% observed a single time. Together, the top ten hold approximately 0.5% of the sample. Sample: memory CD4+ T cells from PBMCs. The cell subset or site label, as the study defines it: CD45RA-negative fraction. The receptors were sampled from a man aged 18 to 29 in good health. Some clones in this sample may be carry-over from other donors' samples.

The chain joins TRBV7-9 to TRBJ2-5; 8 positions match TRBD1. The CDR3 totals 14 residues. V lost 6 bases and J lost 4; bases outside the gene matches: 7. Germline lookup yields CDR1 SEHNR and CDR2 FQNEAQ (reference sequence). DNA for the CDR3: TGTGCCAGCAGGGCTGGACAGGGTCGAGAGACCCAGTACTTC. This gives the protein CASRAGQGRETQYF.

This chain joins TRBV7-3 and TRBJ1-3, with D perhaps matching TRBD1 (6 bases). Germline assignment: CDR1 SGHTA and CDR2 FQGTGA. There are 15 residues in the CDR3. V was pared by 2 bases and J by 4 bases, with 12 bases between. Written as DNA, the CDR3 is TGTGCCAGCAGCTTAGGGAGGGGGACAGGAAACACCATATATTTT. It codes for CASSLGRGTGNTIYF.

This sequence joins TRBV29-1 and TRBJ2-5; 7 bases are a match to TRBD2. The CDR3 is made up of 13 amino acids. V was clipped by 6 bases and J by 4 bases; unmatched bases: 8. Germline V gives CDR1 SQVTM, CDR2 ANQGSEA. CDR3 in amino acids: CSVASAGAETQYF. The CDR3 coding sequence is TGCAGCGTAGCCTCGGCGGGAGCAGAGACCCAGTACTTC.

The CDR3 is CASSQDYETYEQYF. The CDR3 DNA reads as TGCGCCAGCAGCCAAGATTATGAGACCTACGAGCAGTACTTC. The chain combines TRBV4-1 with TRBJ2-7; no clear D gene. CDR1 and CDR2 (germline): MGHRA, YSYEKL. The CDR3 has 14 amino acids. V shed 0 bases and J shed 2 bases, with 8 bases lying between them.